The subject of this entry is one TCR beta chain. What it binds is unknown. This entry belongs to a study of cytomegalovirus exposure and HLA in healthy donors. For the study at large: From about 179 million T cells, an earlier analysis saw 90 million to 130 million unique TCR beta sequences. Broader study findings: Most TCR beta V segments were productive about 90% or about 30% of the time in an earlier analysis. A missense variant in DCLRE1C was later tied to TCR beta V- and J-gene trimming. Sequencing likely produced, as an artifact, a cluster of highly shared sequence variants.

Germline CDR1 reads SGDLS; CDR2 reads YYNGEE. This CDR3 region has 17 residues. V was cut by 0 bases and J by 1 base, with 16 bases left in between. Vbeta (60) and Jbeta (13) primers were used in the PCR. Measured with immunoSEQ multiplex PCR; TCRdb has only the in-frame clones, and not every one. Here the sample spans roughly 160,000 clones, around 83% being singletons. The V gene is TRBV9, the J gene TRBJ1-1, with unresolved D. Sequencing was done on a sample of PBMCs. The TCR sequence derives from a man in his thirties or forties in good health and CMV-seropositive. CDR3 loop: CASSVDLTADSNTEAFF. The CDR3 DNA follows: TGTGCCAGCAGCGTAGACCTCACAGCGGACTCGAACACTGAAGCTTTCTTT.